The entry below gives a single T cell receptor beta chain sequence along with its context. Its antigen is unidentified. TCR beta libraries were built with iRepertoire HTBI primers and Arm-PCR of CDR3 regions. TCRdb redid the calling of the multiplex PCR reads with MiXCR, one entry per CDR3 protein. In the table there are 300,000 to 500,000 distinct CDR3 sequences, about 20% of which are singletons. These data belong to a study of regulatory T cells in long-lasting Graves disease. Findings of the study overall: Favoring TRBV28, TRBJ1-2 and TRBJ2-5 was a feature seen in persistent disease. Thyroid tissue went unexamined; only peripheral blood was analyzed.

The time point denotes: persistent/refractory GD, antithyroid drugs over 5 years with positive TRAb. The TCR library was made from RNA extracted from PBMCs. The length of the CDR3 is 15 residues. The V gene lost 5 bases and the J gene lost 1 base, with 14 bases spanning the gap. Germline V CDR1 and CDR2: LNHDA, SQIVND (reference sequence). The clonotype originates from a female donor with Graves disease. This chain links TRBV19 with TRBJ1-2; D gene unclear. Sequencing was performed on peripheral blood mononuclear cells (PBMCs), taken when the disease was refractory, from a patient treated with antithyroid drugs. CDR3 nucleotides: TGTGCCAGTAGTCCCGGCACGGGCTTTAACTATGGCTACACCTTC. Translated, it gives CASSPGTGFNYGYTF.